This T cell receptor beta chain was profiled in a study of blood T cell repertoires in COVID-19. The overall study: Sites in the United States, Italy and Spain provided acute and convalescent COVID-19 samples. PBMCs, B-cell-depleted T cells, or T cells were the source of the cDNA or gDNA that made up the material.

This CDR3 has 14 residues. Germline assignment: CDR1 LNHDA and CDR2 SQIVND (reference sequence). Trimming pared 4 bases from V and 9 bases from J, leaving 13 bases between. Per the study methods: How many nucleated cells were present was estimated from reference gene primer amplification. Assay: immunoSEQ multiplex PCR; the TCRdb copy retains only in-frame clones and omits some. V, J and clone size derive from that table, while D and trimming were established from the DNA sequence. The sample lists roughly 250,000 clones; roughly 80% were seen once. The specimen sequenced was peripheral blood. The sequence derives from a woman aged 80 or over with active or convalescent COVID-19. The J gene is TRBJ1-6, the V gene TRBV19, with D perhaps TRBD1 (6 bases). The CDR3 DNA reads TGTGCCAGTAGTACCACAGGGTACGGTTCACCCCTCCACTTT. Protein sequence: CASSTTGYGSPLHF.